The 2 T cell receptor beta chains reported below all come from one sample, sequenced in a study of T cell clonotyping in hematopoietic cell transplantation. Repertoires were generated with immunoSEQ multiplex PCR, while TCRdb's copy carries only in-frame clones and drops some. The sample consists of about 69,000 clones, approximately 94% of them appearing once. What was sequenced was peripheral blood mononuclear cells. These receptors came from a man aged 45-65 years in good health. Some clones in this sample may be carry-over from other donors' samples.

CDR3 in DNA: TGTGCCGGGAGGGGACAGAGTAACTATGGCTACACCTTC. Protein: CAGRGQSNYGYTF. The chain combines TRBV2 with TRBJ1-2; 7 bases agree with TRBD1. The CDR3 length is 13 residues. Germline V gives CDR1 SNHLY, CDR2 FYNNEI. With 11 bases clipped from V and 1 base from J, the junction kept 7 bases outside the gene matches.

The sample holds one count of this clone. The V call is TRBV5-1, the J call TRBJ2-1, with D possibly matching TRBD2 (5 bases). Between the trimmed V and J ends, which lost 2 bases and 0 bases, there was a span of 21 bases. The CDR3 length is 19 residues. Germline V CDR1 and CDR2: SGHRS, YFSETQ. In DNA form, the CDR3 reads TGCGCCAGCAGCTTCCGTCGCAGCGGAATACTCAGCTCCTACAATGAGCAGTTCTTC. As protein: CASSFRRSGILSSYNEQFF.